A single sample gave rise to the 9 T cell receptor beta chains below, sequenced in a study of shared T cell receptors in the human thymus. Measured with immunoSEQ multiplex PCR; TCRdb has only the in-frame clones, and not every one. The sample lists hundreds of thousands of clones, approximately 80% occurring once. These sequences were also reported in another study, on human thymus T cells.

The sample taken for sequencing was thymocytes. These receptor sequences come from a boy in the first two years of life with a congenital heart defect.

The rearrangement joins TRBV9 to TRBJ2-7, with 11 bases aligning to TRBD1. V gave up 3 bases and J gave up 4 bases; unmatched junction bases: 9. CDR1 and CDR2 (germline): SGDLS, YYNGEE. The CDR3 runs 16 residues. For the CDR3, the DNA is TGTGCCAGCAGCGCCCACAGTGGGACAGGGGGTTACGAGCAGTACTTC. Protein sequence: CASSAHSGTGGYEQYF.

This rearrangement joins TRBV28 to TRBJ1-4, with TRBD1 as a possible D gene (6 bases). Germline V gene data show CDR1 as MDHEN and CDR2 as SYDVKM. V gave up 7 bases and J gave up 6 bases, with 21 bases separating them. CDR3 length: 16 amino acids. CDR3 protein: CASTSGDGRGDEKLFF. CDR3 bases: TGTGCCAGCACCTCCGGAGATGGGAGGGGGGATGAAAAACTGTTTTTT.

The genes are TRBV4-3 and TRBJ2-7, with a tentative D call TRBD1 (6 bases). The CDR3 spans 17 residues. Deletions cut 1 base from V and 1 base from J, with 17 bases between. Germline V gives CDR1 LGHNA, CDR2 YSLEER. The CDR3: CASSQGPGQRASYEQYF. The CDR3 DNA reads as TGCGCCAGCAGCCAAGGACCCGGACAGAGGGCATCCTACGAGCAGTACTTC.

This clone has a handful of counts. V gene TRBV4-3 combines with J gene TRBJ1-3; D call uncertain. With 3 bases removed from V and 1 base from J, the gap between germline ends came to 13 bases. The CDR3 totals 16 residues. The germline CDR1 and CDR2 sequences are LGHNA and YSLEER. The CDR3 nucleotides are TGCGCCAGCAGCCAGGGTGCAGGATCTTCTGGAAACACCATATATTTT. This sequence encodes CASSQGAGSSGNTIYF.

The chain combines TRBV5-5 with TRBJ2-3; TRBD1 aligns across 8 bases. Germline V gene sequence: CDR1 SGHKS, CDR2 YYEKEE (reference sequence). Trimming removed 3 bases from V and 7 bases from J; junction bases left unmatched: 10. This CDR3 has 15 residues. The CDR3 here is CASSCRDRQGNTQYF. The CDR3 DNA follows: TGTGCCAGCAGCTGCCGGGACAGGCAAGGAAATACGCAGTATTTT. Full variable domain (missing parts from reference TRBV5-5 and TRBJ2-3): DAGVTQSPTHLIKTRGQQVTLRCSPISGHKSVSWYQQVLGQGPQFIFQYYEKEERGRGNFPDRFSARQFPNYSSELNVNALLLGDSALYLCASSCRDRQGNTQYFGPGTRLTVL.

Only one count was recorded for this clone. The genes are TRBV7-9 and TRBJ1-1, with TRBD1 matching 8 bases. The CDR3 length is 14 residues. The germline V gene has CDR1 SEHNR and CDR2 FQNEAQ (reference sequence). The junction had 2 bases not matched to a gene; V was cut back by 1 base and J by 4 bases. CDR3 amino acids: CASSLDRGITEAFF. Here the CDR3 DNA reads TGTGCCAGCAGCTTAGACAGGGGGATCACTGAAGCTTTCTTT.

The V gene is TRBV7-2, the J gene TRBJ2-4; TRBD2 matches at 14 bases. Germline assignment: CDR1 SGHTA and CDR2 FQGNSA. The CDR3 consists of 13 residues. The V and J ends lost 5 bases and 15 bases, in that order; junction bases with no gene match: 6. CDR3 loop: CASSGAGLAGVYF. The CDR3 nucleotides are TGTGCCAGCAGCGGAGCGGGACTAGCGGGAGTGTACTTC. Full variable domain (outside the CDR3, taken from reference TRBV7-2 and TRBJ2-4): GAGVSQSPSNKVTEKGKDVELRCDPISGHTALYWYRQSLGQGLEFLIYFQGNSAPDKSGLPSDRFSAERTGGSVSTLTIQRTQQEDSAVYLCASSGAGLAGVYFGAGTRLSVL.

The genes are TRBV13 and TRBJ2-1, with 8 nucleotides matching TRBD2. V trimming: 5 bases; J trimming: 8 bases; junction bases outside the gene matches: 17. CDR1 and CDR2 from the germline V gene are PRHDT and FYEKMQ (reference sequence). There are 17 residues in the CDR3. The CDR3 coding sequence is TGTGCCAGCAGCCTAAGGGAGAGAAGCGGGAGCGCCGATGAGCAGTTCTTC. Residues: CASSLRERSGSADEQFF.

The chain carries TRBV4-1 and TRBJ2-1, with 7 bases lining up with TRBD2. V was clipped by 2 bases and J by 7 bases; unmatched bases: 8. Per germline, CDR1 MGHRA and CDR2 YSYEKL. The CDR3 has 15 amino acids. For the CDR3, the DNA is TGCGCCAGCAGCCAACCTAGGACTAGAATAAATGAGCAGTTCTTC. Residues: CASSQPRTRINEQFF.